The T cell receptor (beta chain) under discussion was sequenced for a study of cytomegalovirus exposure and HLA in healthy donors (dated by TCRdb to the late 2010s). Describing the broader study: According to an earlier analysis of around 600 of the donors, some 180 million T cells yielded 95 million to 140 million unique TCR beta sequences and 276 Gb of sequence data. An early release covering approximately 600 HLA-typed donors comprised roughly 300 gigabases of sequencing data and 85 million to 100 million unique TCR sequences. Of the approximately 400 genotyped donors, approximately 81% were placed in the genetic ancestry cluster associated with self-reported Caucasian donors. The aim of the study was to test whether cataloging public T cell receptors could identify signatures of past pathogen exposure. The study profiled the T cell repertoires of hundreds of subjects by immunosequencing and related them to cytomegalovirus serostatus. Besides the first cohort of 666 subjects, a separate validation cohort made up of 90 to 150 different subjects was used. The study combined high-throughput TCR immunosequencing, statistical association of individual TCRs with disease status, and machine learning to predict cytomegalovirus infection status. A later analysis re-examined previously published TCR beta repertoires from about 670 donors and added high-resolution HLA genotyping to investigate patterns of TCR occurrence. Rather than drawing on any new phenotypic data, the later analysis identified candidate immune exposures from TCR beta sequences and the way those sequences occurred across donors. An earlier analysis of 500 to 750 of the donors applied high-throughput TCR beta sequencing to assess whether each TCR beta V gene segment acted as functional or pseudogenic. Donor age, sex, ethnicity and CMV serostatus were compiled alongside the repertoire data. A later genetic analysis used genome-wide SNP genotypes for 398 of the 666 donors, treating that subset as a discovery cohort. Every discovery cohort repertoire had been produced on one sequencing platform. Class I and class II HLA loci were covered by the typing at four-digit resolution. The number of typed donors differed by locus: 629-630 for A, B, C, DRB1 and DQB1; 500 to 550 for DQA1; 606 for DPA1; and some 430 for DPB1. Because of strong linkage in the cohort, a few DR-DQ haplotypes were treated as single units for association and clustering. On average, about 200,000 unique TCR beta nucleotide sequences were sequenced per donor among about 400 genotyped donors of the cohort, with approximately 18% of those sequences being non-productive. Beyond this particular receptor, the publication reports: A further reported finding was that TCR beta sequences accurately predicted the HLA-A and HLA-B alleles for most subjects in the first cohort. Because HLA typing was missing for some donors at each locus, association tests included only the typed subset. Specific HLA alleles were associated with around 18,000 TCR beta sequences at a false discovery rate of 0.05 in a later analysis. A later genetic analysis reported fewer N-insertions in productive TCRs among donors in an Asian-associated ancestry cluster than the roughly 640-donor mean. In a later analysis, the rate of TCR association differed among HLA loci, with DRB1 alleles having the most associated TCRs and HLA-C alleles having the fewest. A few of the identified cytomegalovirus-associated TCR beta chains were confirmed in vitro to be specific for cytomegalovirus antigens. Assigning TCR associations to individual alleles was difficult when HLA alleles, especially DR and DQ, strongly co-occurred. The sequencing pipeline was judged likely to have produced a cluster of highly shared sequence variants as a technical artifact. In an earlier analysis of approximately 590 of the donors, most TCR beta V segments were observed in productive rearrangements about 90% or about 30% of the time, broadly matching IMGT annotations. Roughly uniform sequencing depth across donors was assumed in presence/absence analyses, although this assumption may not hold. A later analysis reported that several top co-occurrence clusters appeared linked to parvovirus B19, influenza, CMV and Epstein-Barr virus. Cytomegalovirus status was reported to be diagnosed by the classifier with high specificity and sensitivity in both the original and validation cohorts. According to the authors, the approach could potentially be generalized to other disease states and immunological phenotypes. Over 15 rarely observed V segments, including chromosome 9 orphons, were excluded from the earlier analysis of about 600 of the donors because counts were too low. This cohort had only TCR beta chains sequenced, and the lack of alpha or paired-chain data limited which features could be detected. Some IMGT-functional V segments, including TRBV6-2 and TRBV6-3, could not be told apart with the 87-base-pair reads, so those segments were excluded. In a later analysis, most CMV-associated TCR beta chains were found to appear HLA-restricted, with HLA associations seemingly driven largely by CMV exposure. A total of 150 or so TCR beta chains were listed by the study as associated with cytomegalovirus. While some public TCRs were present in many individuals, most TCR sequences turned up only very rarely across donors. Correlated functional status among segregating V segments might be attributable to linkage disequilibrium, but an unknown experimental factor could not be ruled out. Compared with equally common non-associated chains, HLA-associated TCR beta chains in a later analysis were more clonally expanded and had lower generation probabilities. Immune exposure information for the cohort was limited to CMV serostatus. V-gene and J-gene trimming of TCR beta chains was associated with a missense DCLRE1C variant in a later genetic analysis, and the association was replicated in an independent cohort.

The cohort was made up of 500 to 850 healthy bone marrow donors. Cohort members were all nominally healthy when sampled, although unrecorded immune exposures were likely present. Of the approximately 670 cohort members, more than 250 had a positive CMV serostatus and 352 had a negative one, while no CMV serostatus was recorded for the donor. Every donor gave a peripheral blood sample, and the peripheral blood mononuclear cells from that sample were used for TCR beta sequencing. The Qiagen DNeasy Blood Extraction Kit was used to extract genomic DNA from the blood cell samples. Turning to this clone: Its antigen is still unknown. It has no much larger one-base neighbor in the sample; base qualities were not kept.

Libraries were prepared through the immunoSEQ multiplex PCR assay. The multiplex PCR relied on a mix of 60 forward primers for TCR Vbeta segments and 13 reverse primers for TCR Jbeta segments. The CDR3 region of rearranged TCR beta genes was amplified from genomic DNA by a multiplex PCR assay. Amplified TCR beta libraries were sequenced as 87-base-pair reads on the Illumina HiSeq System. The study's own analysis went as follows. Across the 600 to 700 repertoires, a later analysis counted some 81 million unique TCR beta chains, around 11 million of which were shared by at least two donors. Raw reads were error-corrected and collapsed into unique sequences with a nearest-neighbor algorithm that merged closely related sequences to remove PCR and sequencing errors. CDR3 sequences were aligned to IMGT reference sequences to assign V, D and J gene segments. For a sequence to be retained, a match of at least six nucleotides was required to both a V gene segment and a J gene segment. A rearrangement was called productive if the CDR3 had no stop codons and remained in frame with V and J, and every other rearrangement was called non-productive. CDR3 was defined by IMGT convention, running from the second conserved V-encoded cysteine to the conserved J-encoded phenylalanine. The earlier analysis of roughly 590 of the donors excluded any sequence lacking an unambiguous match to a single V gene segment. In an earlier analysis of almost 600 of the donors, a V segment was called functional when productive rearrangements were above 56.7%, and segregating when the standard deviation between donors exceeded 5%. A statistical classification framework was developed to diagnose cytomegalovirus status using the catalog of TCR beta chain sequences. V and J gene assignment, in a later analysis, came from comparing TCR nucleotide sequences with IMGT/GENE-DB human TR gene sequences. A later analysis assigned CDR3 sequences and most-parsimonious VDJ recombination scenarios with the TCRdist pipeline. In a later analysis, each TCR beta chain was defined by its CDR3 amino acid sequence together with its V-gene family, and reads without a unique V-gene family were excluded. To address suspected cross-contamination and a sequencing artifact, a later analysis removed roughly 640 highly shared, low-generation-probability nucleotide sequences. For each public chain, a later analysis derived a clonal expansion index from normalized ranks of inferred template counts within each repertoire. In a later analysis, generation probabilities were computed using a VDJ recombination model fitted to out-of-frame rearrangements, and the results were checked against IGoR. In a later analysis, TCR-TCR, TCR-HLA and TCR-CMV co-occurrence was scored with hypergeometric tests, and a repertoire-size bias correction was applied to TCR pairs. False discovery rates were estimated in a later analysis by permuting HLA or CMV assignments 20 times. In a later analysis, co-occurring TCRs were grouped using DBSCAN, and TCRdist sequence similarity was added for clustering within HLA-allele-positive subsets. Repertoires with fewer than 30,000 or more than 120,000 public chains, plus five repertoires with anomalous nucleotide sharing, were excluded from co-occurrence clustering. TCRdb retrieved this table from immuneACCESS and kept in-frame rearrangements only. Not all clones are present; in checked studies, unresolved V genes account for under half, and no reason is known for the remainder. The DNA was the basis for D and trimming; V, J and clone size are from that table. The sample table holds 100,000 to 150,000 clones, of which about 80% were seen once. Approximately 0.93% of the sample is taken by the ten largest.

There are 15 amino acids in the CDR3, from cysteine to phenylalanine inclusive. Only the CDR3 part of the read is kept: 45 bases, read in frame from the first base. CDR1 is given as SGHRS and CDR2 as YFSETQ, both from the germline V gene. At the junction V is shortened by 4 bases and J by 5 bases; bases outside the gene matches: 8. The sequence was obtained from a human donor in good health. The sequence is built from TRBV5-1 and TRBJ2-3; TRBD2 fits 9 bases in the junction. Sequenced material: PBMCs. The CDR3 amino acid sequence is: CASSRQTTSGDTQYF. In nucleotides, the sequence is TGCGCCAGCAGCCGACAAACGACTAGCGGAGATACGCAGTATTTT.